This entry features one T cell receptor (beta chain) sequence. The antigen remains undetermined. The record originates from a study of cytomegalovirus exposure and HLA in healthy donors. Study-level points and caveats: Other equally common chains were less clonally expanded than HLA-associated TCR beta chains, a later analysis showed. Overall, approximately 150 TCR beta chains were annotated as cytomegalovirus-associated.

The CDR3 consists of 12 residues. Germline-derived CDR1 and CDR2 are MNHEY and SMNVEV (reference sequence). Trimming cost V 8 bases and J 4 bases, with 9 bases left between them. Vbeta (60) and Jbeta (13) primers were used in the PCR. TCRdb keeps only in-frame clones here, not all; method: immunoSEQ multiplex PCR. The table lists tens of thousands of clones, around 70% of them singletons. Source material: PBMCs. V is TRBV27 and J is TRBJ1-5, with no clear D. This sequence was found in a man between 60 and 75 years old in good health and CMV-seronegative. CDR3 nucleotides: TGTGCCAGCGGCGGAATTAATCAGCCCCAGCATTTT. It codes for CASGGINQPQHF.